This T cell receptor (beta chain) appears in the sequencing data of a study of radiotherapy plus CTLA-4 blockade in lung cancer. General observations from the study: Blood-borne expansion of tumor-derived TCR clones followed radiotherapy plus ipilimumab.

Germline lookup yields CDR1 SNHLY and CDR2 FYNNEI. The CDR3 runs 16 residues. Unmatched junction bases numbered 12, after V lost 6 bases and J lost 3 bases. The repertoire was sequenced with immunoSEQ multiplex PCR; TCRdb's copy has only in-frame clones and lacks some. The sample contains about 66,000 clones, approximately 82% of which appear only once. As for this clone: Its target is not known.

Focal radiation plus CTLA-4 blockade with ipilimumab was given to patients with chemo-refractory metastatic non-small-cell lung cancer. The starting material was peripheral blood, obtained from a patient treated with radiotherapy plus ipilimumab. This chain uses TRBV2 with TRBJ2-3; TRBD1 matches at 7 bases. The source is a human donor with non-small cell lung cancer who had a partial response to radiotherapy plus ipilimumab. The CDR3 protein is CASRSGRGQFTDTQYF. CDR3 bases: TGTGCCAGCAGGTCGGGTCGGGGACAGTTTACAGATACGCAGTATTTT.